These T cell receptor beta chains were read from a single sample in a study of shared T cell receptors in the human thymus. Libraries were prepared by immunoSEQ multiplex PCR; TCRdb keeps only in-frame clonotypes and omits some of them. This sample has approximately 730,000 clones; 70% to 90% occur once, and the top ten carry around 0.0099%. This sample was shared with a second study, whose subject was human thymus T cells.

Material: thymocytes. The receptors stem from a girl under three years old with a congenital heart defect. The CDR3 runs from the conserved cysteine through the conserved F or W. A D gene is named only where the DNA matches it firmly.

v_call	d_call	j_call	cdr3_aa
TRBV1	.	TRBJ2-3	CTSGGGPTDTQYF
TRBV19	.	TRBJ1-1	CASSPRGNTEAFF
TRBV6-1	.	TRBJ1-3	CASSERGGRGNTIYF
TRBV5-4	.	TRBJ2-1	CASTLGGGHSSYNEQFF
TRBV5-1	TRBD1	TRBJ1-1	CASSLGQGAEAFF
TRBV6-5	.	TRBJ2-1	CASSYSLGNEQFF
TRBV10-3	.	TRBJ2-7	CAISESILRTANSYEQYF
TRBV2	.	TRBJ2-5	CASSDEGPTAYQETQYF
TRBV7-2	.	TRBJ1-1	CASSLATAGTEAFF
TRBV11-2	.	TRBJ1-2	CASSLDGSYGYTF
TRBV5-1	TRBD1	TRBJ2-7	CASSPRTGAGYEQYF
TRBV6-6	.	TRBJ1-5	CASSYSNRVDQPQHF
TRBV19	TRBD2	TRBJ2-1	CAISPDSGGTYNEQFF
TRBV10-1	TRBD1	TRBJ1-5	CASNAGQGANQPQHF
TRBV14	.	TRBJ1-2	CASSPFRGYGYTF
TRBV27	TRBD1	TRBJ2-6	CATLRTGWAKDSGANVLTF
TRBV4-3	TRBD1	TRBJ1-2	CASSQGTGDYGYTF
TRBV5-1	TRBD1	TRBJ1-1	CASSLRTGMGTEAFF
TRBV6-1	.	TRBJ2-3	CAREEAYTDTQYF
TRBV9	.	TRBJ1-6	CASSVEGEVSYNSPLHF
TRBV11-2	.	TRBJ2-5	CASSLVECTQETQYF
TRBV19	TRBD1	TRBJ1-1	CASSFPIRDRGLTEAFF
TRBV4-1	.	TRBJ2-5	CASSQGGSEETQYF
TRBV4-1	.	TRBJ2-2	CASSQVGGANTGELFF
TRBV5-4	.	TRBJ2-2	CASSGEGTGELFF
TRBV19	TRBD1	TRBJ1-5	CASKPGQGAWQPQHF
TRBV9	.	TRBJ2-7	CASSPQRQPYEQYF
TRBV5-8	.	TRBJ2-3	CASSLGPGGSRTDTQYF
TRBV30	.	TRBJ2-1	CAWTLWPGGPYDEQFF
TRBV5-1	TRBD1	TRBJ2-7	CASSRDRVGEQYF
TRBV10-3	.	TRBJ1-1	CAISGLDTEAFF
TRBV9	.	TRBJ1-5	CASSRGVYKGLSQPQHF
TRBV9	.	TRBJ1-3	CASSANTTQGDSGNTIYF
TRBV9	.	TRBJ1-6	CASSPFIDLSSYNSPLHF
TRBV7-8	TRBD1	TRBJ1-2	CASSLGQGAPYWHGYTF
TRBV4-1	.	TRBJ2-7	CASSQLGAEEQYF
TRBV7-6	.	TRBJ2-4	CASSLGPGTKNIQYF
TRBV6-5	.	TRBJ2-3	CASSDQQGRVLF
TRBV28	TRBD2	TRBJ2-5	CASRPSPRPTSGGPNMAQETQYF
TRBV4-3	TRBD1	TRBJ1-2	CASSQDRGEGAGAPEDYGYTF
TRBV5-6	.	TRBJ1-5	CASSLASGRKHQPQHF
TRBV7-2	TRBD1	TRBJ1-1	CASSLRQGDTEAFF
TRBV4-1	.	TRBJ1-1	CASSQDGGLNTEAFF
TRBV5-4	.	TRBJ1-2	CASSCQIRTDYGYTF
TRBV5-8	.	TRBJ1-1	CARAAPFTGGLNTEAFF
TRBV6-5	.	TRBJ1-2	CASSYMGSYGYAF
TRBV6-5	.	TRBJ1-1	CASSYVVQGTEAFF
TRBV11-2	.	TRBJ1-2	CASSREGYGYTF
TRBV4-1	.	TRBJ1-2	CASSWVGAGDYGYTF
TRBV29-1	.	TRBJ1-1	CSVESPGWATEAFF